This TCR beta chain was identified in a study of blood T cell repertoires in COVID-19. J gave up 5 bases and V 8 bases, and 9 bases lay outside the gene matches. The V gene's germline CDR1 is MNHEY and CDR2 SMNVEV (reference sequence). This CDR3 is built from 14 residues. Measured with immunoSEQ multiplex PCR; TCRdb has only the in-frame clones, and not every one. In the table there are some 300,000 clones, just under 90% of which are singletons. The sample consisted of PBMCs or T cells enriched from blood (not recorded which). V gene TRBV27 combines with J gene TRBJ2-7, with TRBD1 matching 10 bases. The clonotype was recovered from a woman between 50 and 59 years old who had been exposed to COVID-19. In DNA form, the CDR3 reads TGTGCCAGCCGCCTCGGGACAGGGGATCACGAGCAGTACTTC. Amino acid sequence: CASRLGTGDHEQYF.